The source of this T cell receptor (beta chain) is a study of blood T cell repertoires in COVID-19. Study processing details: Estimated nucleated cell counts came from reference gene primer amplification. The assay was immunoSEQ multiplex PCR, and TCRdb's table has in-frame clones only and misses some. The D gene and trimming were derived from the DNA, and the V and J assignments and clone size from that table. The data hold about 300,000 clones, with 89% observed a single time. The CDR3 sequence is 14 residues long. V lost 2 bases and J 4 bases, leaving 8 bases between the germline ends. CDR1 and CDR2 (germline): LNHDA, SQIVND (reference sequence).

The receptor was isolated from a man aged 55 to 70 who had recovered from COVID-19. Sample: PBMCs or T cells enriched from blood (not recorded which). The chain links TRBV19 to TRBJ2-2; weak D call: TRBD2 (5 bases). The CDR3, as DNA: TGTGCCAGTAGTATAAGTCGGGGCACCGGGGAGCTGTTTTTT. Translated: CASSISRGTGELFF.